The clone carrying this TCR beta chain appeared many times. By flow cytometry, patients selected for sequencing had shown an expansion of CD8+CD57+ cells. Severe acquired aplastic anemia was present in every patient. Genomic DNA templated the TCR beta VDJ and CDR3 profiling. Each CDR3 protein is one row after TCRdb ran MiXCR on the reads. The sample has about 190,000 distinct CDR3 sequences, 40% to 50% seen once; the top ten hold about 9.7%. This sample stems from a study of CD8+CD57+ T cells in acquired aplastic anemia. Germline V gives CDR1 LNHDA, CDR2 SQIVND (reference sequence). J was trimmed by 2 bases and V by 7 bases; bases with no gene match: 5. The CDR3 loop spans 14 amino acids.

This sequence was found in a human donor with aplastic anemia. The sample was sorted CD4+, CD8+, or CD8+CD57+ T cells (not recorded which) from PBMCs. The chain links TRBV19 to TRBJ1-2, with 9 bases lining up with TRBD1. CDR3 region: CASNTGGQNYGYTF. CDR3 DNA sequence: TGTGCCAGTAACACAGGGGGCCAGAACTATGGCTACACCTTC.